This TCR beta chain was captured by sequencing in a study of vaccination and CD4 T cells after COVID-19. Cultured CD4+ T-cell DNA underwent Oncomine TCR Beta short-read sequencing. Using its own MiXCR run on the PCR reads, TCRdb lists one record per CDR3 protein. The top ten clones hold less than 55% of a sample with approximately 5,000 distinct CDR3 sequences, 60% to 80% of them seen once. This CDR3 spans 12 amino acids. V was shortened by 2 bases and J by 11 bases, with 9 bases between the two germline ends. Germline V gene data show CDR1 as ENHRY and CDR2 as SYGVKD. Points on this clonotype: What it binds is unknown.

Treatment specified: roughly 10-day PBMC culture with coronavirus spike peptide pools or control peptides (ViraFEST assay). CD4+ T-cell collection from the unexposed donor predated the COVID-19 pandemic (2011-2018). From unexposed donors, CD4+ T cells were probed, cells permitting, with SARS-CoV-2 S/N and four cold-coronavirus spikes. The sample comprised CD4+ T cells from blood, cultured in vitro. V and J are TRBV10-3 and TRBJ2-2, with D uncertain. This clonotype was obtained from a human donor in good health. The CDR3 is CAISEGSGELFF. CDR3 DNA sequence: TGTGCCATCAGTGAGGGGTCGGGCGAGCTGTTTTTT.